This T cell receptor beta chain appears in the sequencing data of a study of blood T cell repertoires in COVID-19. Assay used: immunoSEQ multiplex PCR; TCRdb lists only in-frame clones, some missing. The table records 40,000 to 55,000 clones, roughly 83% of them present only once. The CDR3 is made up of 16 amino acids. Germline CDR1 is LNHDA and CDR2 is SQIVND (reference sequence). Trimming took 5 bases from V and 5 from J; bases not matched to a gene: 9. The sequence derives from a man aged 50 to 60 with active COVID-19. The sequenced material came from peripheral blood. The chain recombines TRBV19 with TRBJ1-5; 10 nucleotides align to TRBD1. CDR3 region: CASSFWTGGSHQPQHF. Here the CDR3 DNA reads TGTGCCAGTAGTTTCTGGACAGGGGGTTCACATCAGCCCCAGCATTTT.